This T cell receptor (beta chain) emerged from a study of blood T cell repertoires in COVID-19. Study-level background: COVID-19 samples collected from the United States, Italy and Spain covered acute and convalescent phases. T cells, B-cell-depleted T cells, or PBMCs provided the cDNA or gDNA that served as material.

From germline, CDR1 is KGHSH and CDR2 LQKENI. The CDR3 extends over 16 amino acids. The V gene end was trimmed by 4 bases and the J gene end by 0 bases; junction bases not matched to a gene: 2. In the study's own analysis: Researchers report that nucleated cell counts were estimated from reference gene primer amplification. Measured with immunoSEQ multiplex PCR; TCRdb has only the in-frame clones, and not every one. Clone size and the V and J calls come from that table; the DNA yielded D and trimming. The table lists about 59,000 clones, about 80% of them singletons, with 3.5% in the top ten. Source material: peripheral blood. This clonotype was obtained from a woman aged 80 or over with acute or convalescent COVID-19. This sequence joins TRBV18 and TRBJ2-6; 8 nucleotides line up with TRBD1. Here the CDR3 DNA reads TGTGCCAGCTCACAACAGGGGGGCTCTGGGGCCAACGTCCTGACTTTC. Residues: CASSQQGGSGANVLTF.